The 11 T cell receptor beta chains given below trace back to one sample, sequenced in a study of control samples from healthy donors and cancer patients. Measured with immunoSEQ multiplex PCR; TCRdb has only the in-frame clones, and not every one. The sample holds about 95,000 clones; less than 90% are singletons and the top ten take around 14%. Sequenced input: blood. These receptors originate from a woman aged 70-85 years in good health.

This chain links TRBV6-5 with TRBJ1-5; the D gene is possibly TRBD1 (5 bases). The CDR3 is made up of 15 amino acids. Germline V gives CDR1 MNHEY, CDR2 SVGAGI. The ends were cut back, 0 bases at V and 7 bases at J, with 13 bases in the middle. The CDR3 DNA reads TGTGCCAGCAGTTACTCGAGGTGGGGCGGGCAGCCCCAGCATTTT. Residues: CASSYSRWGGQPQHF.

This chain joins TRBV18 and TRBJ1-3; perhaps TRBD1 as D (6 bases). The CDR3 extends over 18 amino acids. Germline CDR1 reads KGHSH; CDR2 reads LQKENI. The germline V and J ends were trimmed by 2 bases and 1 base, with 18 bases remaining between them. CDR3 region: CASSPTRTGHRSGNTIYF. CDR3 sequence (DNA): TGTGCCAGCTCACCAACTCGAACGGGACACCGATCTGGAAACACCATATATTTT. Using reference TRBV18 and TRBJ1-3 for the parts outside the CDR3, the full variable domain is NAGVMQNPRHLVRRRGQEARLRCSPMKGHSHVYWYRQLPEEGLKFMVYLQKENIIDESGMPKERFSAEFPKEGPSILRIQQVVRGDSAAYFCASSPTRTGHRSGNTIYFGEGSWLTVV.

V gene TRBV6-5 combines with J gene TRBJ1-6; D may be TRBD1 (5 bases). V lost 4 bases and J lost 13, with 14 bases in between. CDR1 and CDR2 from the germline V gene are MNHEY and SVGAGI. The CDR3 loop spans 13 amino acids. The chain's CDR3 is CASSSREGRPLHF. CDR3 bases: TGTGCCAGCAGTTCACGGGAGGGGCGGCCCCTCCACTTT.

CDR3 in amino acids: CASSFLIISDRALRDEQYF. In nucleotides, the CDR3 is TGTGCCAGCAGCTTCCTTATAATTTCGGACAGGGCATTGAGGGACGAGCAGTACTTC. The rearrangement joins TRBV7-9 to TRBJ2-7, with TRBD1 matching over 8 bases. This CDR3 is 19 amino acids long. The trim removed 3 bases at V and 5 bases at J, leaving 21 bases unmatched. Germline CDR1 reads SEHNR; CDR2 reads FQNEAQ (reference sequence).

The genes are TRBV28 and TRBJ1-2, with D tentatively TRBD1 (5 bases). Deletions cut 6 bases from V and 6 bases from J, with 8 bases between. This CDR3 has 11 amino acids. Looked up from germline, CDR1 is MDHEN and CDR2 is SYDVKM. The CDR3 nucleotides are TGTGCCAGCAGCGAGGGGAATGGCTACACCTTC. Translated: CASSEGNGYTF.

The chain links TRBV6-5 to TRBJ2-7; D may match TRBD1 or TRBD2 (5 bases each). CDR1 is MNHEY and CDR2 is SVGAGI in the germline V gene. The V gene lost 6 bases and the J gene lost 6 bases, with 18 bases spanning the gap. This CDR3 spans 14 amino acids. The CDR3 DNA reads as TGTGCCAGCAGACCAGGAGGTAGGGGAAGCGAGCAGTACTTC. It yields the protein CASRPGGRGSEQYF.

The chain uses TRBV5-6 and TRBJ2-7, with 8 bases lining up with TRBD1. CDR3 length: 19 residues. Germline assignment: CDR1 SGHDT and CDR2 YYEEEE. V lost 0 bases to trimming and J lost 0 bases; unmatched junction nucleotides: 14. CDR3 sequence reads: CASSLEGARGLLSSYEQYF. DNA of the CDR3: TGTGCCAGCAGCTTGGAGGGGGCCAGGGGGCTATTAAGCTCCTACGAGCAGTACTTC.

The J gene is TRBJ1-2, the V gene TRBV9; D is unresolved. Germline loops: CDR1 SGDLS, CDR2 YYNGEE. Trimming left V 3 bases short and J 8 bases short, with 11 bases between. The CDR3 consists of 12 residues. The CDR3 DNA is TGTGCCAGCAGCGCCGCGGCTTGGGGCTACACCTTC. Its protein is CASSAAAWGYTF.

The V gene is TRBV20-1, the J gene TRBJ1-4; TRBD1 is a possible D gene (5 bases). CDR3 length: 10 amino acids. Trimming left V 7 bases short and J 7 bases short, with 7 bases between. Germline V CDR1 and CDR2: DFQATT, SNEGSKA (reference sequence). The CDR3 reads CSGGVEKLFF. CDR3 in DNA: TGCAGTGGGGGGGTTGAAAAACTGTTTTTT.

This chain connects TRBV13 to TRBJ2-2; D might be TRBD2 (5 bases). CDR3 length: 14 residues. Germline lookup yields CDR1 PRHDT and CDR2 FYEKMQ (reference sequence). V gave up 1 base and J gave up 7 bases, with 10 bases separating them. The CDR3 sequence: CASSLVGSFGELFF. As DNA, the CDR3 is TGTGCCAGCAGCTTAGTAGGGAGCTTCGGGGAGCTGTTTTTT.

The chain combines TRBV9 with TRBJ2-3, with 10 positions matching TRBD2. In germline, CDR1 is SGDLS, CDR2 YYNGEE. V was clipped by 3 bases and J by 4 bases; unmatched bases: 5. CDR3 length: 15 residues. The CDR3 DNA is TGTGCCAGCAGCGCTAGCGGGAGTCAGGCAGATACGCAGTATTTT. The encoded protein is CASSASGSQADTQYF.